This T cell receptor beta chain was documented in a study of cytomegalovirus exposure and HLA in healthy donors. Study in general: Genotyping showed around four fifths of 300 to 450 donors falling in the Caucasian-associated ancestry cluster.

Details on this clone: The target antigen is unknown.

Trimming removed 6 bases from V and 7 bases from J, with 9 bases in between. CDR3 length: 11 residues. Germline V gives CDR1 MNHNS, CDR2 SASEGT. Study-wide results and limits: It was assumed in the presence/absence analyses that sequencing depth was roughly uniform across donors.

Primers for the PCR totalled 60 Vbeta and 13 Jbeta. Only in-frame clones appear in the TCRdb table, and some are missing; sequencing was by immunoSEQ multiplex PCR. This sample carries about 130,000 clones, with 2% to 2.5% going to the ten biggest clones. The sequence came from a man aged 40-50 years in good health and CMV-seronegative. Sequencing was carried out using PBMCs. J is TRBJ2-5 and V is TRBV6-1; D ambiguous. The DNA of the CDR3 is TGTGCCAGCAGACTATTAGGGACCCAGTACTTC. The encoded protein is CASRLLGTQYF.